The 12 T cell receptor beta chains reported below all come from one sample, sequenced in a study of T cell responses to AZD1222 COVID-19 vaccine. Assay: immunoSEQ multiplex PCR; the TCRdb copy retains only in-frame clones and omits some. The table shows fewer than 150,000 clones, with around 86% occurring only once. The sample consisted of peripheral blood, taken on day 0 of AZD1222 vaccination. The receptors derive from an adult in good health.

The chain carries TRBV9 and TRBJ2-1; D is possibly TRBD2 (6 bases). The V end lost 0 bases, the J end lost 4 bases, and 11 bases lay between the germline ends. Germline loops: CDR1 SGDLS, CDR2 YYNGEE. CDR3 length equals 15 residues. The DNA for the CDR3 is TGTGCCAGCAGCGTAGCCAGCGGGTTGTACAATGAGCAGTTCTTC. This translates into CASSVASGLYNEQFF.

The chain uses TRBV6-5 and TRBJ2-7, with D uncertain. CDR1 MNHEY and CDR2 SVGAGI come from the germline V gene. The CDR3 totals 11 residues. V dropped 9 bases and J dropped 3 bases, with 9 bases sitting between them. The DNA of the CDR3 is TGTGCCAGTCGGGTGCTCTACGAGCAGTACTTC. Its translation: CASRVLYEQYF.

The CDR3 loop is CASSPLGQETQYF. Written as DNA, the CDR3 is TGTGCCAGCAGCCCGTTAGGCCAAGAGACCCAGTACTTC. The chain combines TRBV7-6 with TRBJ2-5; D unclear. CDR3 length: 13 residues. The germline V gene has CDR1 SGHVS and CDR2 FNYEAQ. Trimming took 5 bases from V and 1 from J, leaving 8 bases between them.

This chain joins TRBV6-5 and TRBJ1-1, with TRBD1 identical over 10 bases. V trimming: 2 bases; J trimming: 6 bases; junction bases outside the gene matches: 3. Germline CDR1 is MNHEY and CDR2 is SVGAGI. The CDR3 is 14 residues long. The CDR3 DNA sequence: TGTGCCAGCAGTTACGGACAGGGGGTAGCTGAAGCTTTCTTT. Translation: CASSYGQGVAEAFF.

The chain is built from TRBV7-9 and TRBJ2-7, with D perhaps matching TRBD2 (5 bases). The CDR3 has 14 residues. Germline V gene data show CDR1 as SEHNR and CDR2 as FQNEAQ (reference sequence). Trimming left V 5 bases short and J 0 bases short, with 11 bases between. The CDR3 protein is CASSRGGISYEQYF. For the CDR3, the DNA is TGTGCCAGCAGCCGGGGTGGAATCTCCTACGAGCAGTACTTC.

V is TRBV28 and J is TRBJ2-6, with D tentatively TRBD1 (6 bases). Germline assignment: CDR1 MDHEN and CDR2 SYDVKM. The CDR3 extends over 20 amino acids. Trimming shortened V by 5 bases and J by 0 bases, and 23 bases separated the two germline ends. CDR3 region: CASSQGWSWTVDSGANVLTF. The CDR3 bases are TGTGCCAGCAGTCAAGGGTGGAGTTGGACAGTCGACTCTGGGGCCAACGTCCTGACTTTC.

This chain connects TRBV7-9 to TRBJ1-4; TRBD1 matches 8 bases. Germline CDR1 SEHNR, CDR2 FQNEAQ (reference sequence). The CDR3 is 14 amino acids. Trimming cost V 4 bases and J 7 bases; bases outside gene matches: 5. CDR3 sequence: CASSSGQGGEKLFF. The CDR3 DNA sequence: TGTGCCAGCAGCTCCGGACAGGGTGGTGAAAAACTGTTTTTT.

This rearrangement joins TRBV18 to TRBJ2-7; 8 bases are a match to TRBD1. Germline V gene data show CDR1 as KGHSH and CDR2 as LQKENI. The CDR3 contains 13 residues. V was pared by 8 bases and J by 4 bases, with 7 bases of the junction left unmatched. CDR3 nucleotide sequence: TGTGCCAGCAAGGACAGGGAGTTTTACGAGCAGTACTTC. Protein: CASKDREFYEQYF.

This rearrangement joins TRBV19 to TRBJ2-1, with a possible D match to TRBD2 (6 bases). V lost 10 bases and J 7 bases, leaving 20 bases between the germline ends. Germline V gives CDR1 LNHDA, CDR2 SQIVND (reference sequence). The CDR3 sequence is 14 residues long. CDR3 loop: CATKRTAGLNEQFF. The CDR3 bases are TGTGCCACTAAACGCACGGCGGGACTTAATGAGCAGTTCTTC. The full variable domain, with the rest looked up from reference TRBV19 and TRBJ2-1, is DGGITQSPKYLFRKEGQNVTLSCEQNLNHDAMYWYRQDPGQGLRLIYYSQIVNDFQKGDIAEGYSVSREKKESFPLTVTSAQKNPTAFYLCATKRTAGLNEQFFGPGTRLTVL.

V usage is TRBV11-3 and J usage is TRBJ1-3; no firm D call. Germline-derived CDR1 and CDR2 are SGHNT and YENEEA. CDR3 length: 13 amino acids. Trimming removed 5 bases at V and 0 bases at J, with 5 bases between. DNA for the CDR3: TGTGCCAGCAGCCGAAGCTCTGGAAACACCATATATTTT. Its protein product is CASSRSSGNTIYF.

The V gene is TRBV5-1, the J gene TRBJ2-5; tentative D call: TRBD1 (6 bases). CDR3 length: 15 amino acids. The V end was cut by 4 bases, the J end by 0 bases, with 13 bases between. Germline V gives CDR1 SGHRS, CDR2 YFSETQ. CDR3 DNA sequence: TGCGCCAGCAGCACCCGGACAGCCCACCAAGAGACCCAGTACTTC. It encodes CASSTRTAHQETQYF.

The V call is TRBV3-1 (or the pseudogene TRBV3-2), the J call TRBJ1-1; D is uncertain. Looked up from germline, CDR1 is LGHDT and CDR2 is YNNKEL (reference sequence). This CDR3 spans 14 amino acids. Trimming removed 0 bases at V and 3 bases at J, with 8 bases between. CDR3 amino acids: CASSQDRLYTEAFF. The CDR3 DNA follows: TGTGCCAGCAGCCAAGATAGGTTGTACACTGAAGCTTTCTTT.